This record concerns one T cell receptor beta chain sequence. This sample stems from a study of cytomegalovirus exposure and HLA in healthy donors. V was pared by 0 bases and J by 4 bases, with 12 bases between. CDR3 length: 15 residues. The germline V gene has CDR1 MNHNS and CDR2 SASEGT. PCR primers comprised 60 Vbeta and 13 Jbeta primers. Methods used by the authors: Later work found 80 million or so unique TCR beta chains, with some 11 million shared. TCRdb keeps only in-frame clones here, not all; method: immunoSEQ multiplex PCR. From that table come the V and J calls and clone size; the DNA was used to work out D and trimming. The profile shows more than 60,000 clones, about 76% of them singletons.

This chain connects TRBV6-1 to TRBJ1-2; D possibly corresponds to TRBD1 (5 bases). Material for sequencing was PBMCs. This receptor was obtained from a man aged 18 to 30 in good health and CMV-seronegative. The CDR3 DNA reads TGTGCCAGCAGTGAAGCGCTTCGGGGGATCTATGGCTACACCTTC. This sequence encodes CASSEALRGIYGYTF.